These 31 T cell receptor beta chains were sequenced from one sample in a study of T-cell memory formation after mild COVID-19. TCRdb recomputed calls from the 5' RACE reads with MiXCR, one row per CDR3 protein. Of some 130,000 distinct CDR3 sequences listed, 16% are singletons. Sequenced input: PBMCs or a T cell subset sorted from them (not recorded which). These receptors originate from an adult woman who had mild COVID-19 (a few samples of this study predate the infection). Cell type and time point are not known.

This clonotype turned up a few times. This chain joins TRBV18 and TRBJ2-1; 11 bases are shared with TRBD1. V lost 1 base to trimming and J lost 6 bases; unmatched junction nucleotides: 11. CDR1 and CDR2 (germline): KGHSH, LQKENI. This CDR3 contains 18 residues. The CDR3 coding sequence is TGTGCCAGCTCACCACGGGTCTTAAAGGACAGGGGGCTCAATGAGCAGTTCTTC. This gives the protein CASSPRVLKDRGLNEQFF.

The CDR3 DNA reads as TGTGCCATCAGCGGGGTCGCTGGGGCCAACGTCCTGACTTTC. Translated: CAISGVAGANVLTF. The chain carries TRBV10-3 and TRBJ2-6, with D maybe TRBD2 (5 bases). Deletions cut 6 bases from V and 2 bases from J, with 8 bases between. Germline CDR1 is ENHRY and CDR2 is SYGVKD. The CDR3 loop spans 14 amino acids.

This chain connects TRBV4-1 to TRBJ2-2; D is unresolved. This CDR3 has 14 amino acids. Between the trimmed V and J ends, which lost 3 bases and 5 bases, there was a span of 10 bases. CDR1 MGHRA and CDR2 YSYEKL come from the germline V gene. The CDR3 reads CASSHPAGTGELFF. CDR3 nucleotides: TGCGCCAGCAGCCACCCCGCAGGAACCGGGGAGCTGTTTTTT.

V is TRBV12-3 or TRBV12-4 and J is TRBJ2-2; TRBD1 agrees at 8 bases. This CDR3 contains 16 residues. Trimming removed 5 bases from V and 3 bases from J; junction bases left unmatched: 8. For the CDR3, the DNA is TGTGCCAGCAGTCCACGACAGGGGTGGCACACCGGGGAGCTGTTTTTT. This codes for CASSPRQGWHTGELFF.

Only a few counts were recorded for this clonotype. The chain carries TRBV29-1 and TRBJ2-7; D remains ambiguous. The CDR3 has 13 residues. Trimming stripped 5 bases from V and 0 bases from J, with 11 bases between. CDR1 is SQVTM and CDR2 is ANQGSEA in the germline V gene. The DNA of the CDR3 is TGCAGCGTTCAAGGTTTCGCCTCCTACGAGCAGTACTTC. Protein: CSVQGFASYEQYF.

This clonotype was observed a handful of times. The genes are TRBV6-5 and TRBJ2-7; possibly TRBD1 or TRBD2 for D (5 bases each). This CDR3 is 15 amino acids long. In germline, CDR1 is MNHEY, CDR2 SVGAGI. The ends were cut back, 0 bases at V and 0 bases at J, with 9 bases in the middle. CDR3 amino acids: CASSYSAGTSYEQYF. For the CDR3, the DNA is TGTGCCAGCAGTTACTCGGCCGGGACCTCCTACGAGCAGTACTTC.

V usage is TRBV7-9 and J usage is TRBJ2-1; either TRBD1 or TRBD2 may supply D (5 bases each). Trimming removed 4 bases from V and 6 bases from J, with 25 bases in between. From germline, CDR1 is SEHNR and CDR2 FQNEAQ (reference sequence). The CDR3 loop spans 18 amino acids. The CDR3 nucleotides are TGTGCCAGCAGCTCCAGACCCACCACGGGGCTCCGACTCAATGAGCAGTTCTTC. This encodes CASSSRPTTGLRLNEQFF.

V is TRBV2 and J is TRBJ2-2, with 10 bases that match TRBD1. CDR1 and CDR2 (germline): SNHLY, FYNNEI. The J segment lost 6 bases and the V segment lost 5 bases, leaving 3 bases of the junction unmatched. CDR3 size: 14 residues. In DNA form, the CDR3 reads TGTGCCAGCAGTCCGGGACAGGGGTCCGGGGAGCTGTTTTTT. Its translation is CASSPGQGSGELFF.

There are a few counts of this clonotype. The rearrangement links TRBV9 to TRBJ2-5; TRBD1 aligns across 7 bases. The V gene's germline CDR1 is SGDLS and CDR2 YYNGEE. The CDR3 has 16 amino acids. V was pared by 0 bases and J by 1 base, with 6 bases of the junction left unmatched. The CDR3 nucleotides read TGTGCCAGCAGCGTAGCGGTCGGGACAGTCCAAGAGACCCAGTACTTC. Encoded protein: CASSVAVGTVQETQYF.

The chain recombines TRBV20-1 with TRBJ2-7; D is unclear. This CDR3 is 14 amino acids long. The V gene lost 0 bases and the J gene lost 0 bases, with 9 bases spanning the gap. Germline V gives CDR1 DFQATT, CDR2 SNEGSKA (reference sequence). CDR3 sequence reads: CSARDKRRSYEQYF. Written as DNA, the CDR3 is TGCAGTGCTAGAGATAAGCGACGCTCCTACGAGCAGTACTTC.

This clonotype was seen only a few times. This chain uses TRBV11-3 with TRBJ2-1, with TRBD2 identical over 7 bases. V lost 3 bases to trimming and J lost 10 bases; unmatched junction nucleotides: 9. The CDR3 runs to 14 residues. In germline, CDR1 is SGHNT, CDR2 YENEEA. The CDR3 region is CASSFASGVGEQFF. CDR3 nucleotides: TGTGCCAGCAGCTTTGCTAGCGGCGTCGGGGAGCAGTTCTTC.

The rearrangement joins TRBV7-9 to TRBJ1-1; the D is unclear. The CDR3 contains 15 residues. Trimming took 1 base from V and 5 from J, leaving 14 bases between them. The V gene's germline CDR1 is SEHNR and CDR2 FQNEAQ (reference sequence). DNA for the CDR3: TGTGCCAGCAGCTTAGGTTCCAGAGGACTAACTGAAGCTTTCTTT. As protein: CASSLGSRGLTEAFF.

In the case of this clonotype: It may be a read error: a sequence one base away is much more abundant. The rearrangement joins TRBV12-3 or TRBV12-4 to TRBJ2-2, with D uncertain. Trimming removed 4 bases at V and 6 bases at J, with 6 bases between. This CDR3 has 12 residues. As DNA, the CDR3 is TGTGCCAGCAGTTCCGACCCCGGGGAGCTGTTTTTT. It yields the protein CASSSDPGELFF.

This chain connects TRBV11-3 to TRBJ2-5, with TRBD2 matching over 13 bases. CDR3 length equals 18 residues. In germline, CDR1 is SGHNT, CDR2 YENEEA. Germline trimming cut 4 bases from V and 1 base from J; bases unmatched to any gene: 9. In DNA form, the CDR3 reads TGTGCCAGCAGCTCCGGGACTAGCGGGATGACGTCCCAAGAGACCCAGTACTTC. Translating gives CASSSGTSGMTSQETQYF.

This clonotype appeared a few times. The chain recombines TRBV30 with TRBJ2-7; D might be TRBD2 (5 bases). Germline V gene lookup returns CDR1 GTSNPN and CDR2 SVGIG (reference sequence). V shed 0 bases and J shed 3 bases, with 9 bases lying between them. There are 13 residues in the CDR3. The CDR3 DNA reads TGTGCCTGGAGTGTCGGGGTGGGCTACGAGCAGTACTTC. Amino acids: CAWSVGVGYEQYF.

Here the CDR3 DNA reads TGCAGCGTTAGGAACAACTCCTACAATGAGCAGTTCTTC. Its protein product is CSVRNNSYNEQFF. The chain links TRBV29-1 to TRBJ2-1; no clear D gene. CDR3 size: 13 residues. Germline V CDR1 and CDR2: SQVTM, ANQGSEA. V gave up 5 bases and J gave up 0 bases, with 8 bases separating them.

The CDR3 reads CASSGQGGLDTQYF. The CDR3 DNA is TGTGCCAGCAGTGGACAGGGAGGTTTGGATACGCAGTATTTT. This chain connects TRBV6-5 to TRBJ2-3, with 8 bases aligning to TRBD1. The germline V gene encodes CDR1 MNHEY and CDR2 SVGAGI. The V segment lost 5 bases and the J segment 6 bases; nucleotides outside the gene matches: 7. There are 14 residues in the CDR3.

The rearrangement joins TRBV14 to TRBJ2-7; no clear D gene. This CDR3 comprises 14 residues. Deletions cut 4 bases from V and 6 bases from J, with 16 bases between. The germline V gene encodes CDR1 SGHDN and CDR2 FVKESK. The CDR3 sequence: CASSPPTGPGEQYF. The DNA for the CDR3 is TGTGCCAGCAGCCCCCCAACCGGACCAGGCGAGCAGTACTTC.

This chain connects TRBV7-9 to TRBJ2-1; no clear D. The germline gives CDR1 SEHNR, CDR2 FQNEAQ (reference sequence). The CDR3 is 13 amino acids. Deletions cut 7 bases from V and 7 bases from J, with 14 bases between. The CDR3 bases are TGTGCCAGCACCGCTATGTGGGTAAATGAGCAGTTCTTC. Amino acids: CASTAMWVNEQFF.

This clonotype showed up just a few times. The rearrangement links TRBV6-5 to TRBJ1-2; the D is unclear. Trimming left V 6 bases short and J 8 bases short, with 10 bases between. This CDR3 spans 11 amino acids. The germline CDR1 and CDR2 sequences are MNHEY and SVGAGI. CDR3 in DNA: TGTGCCAGCAGCCGTGGGAGCGGCTACACCTTC. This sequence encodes CASSRGSGYTF.

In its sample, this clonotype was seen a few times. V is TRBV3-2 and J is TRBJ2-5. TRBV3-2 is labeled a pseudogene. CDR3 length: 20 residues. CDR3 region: CASSQEFSYLTTPVQETQYF. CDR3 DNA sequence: TGTGCCAGCAGCCAAGAATTCAGCTACCTCACTACACCGGTTCAAGAGACCCAGTACTTC.

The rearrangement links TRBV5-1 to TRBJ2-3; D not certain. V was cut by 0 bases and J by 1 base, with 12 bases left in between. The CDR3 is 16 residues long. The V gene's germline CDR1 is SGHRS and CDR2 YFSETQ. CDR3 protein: CASSLGIQSGTDTQYF. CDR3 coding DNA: TGCGCCAGCAGCTTGGGGATCCAATCCGGCACAGATACGCAGTATTTT.

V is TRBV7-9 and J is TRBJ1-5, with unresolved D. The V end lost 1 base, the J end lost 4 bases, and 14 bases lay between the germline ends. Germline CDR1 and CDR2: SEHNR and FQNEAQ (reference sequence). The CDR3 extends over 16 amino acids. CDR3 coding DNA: TGTGCCAGCAGCTTAGGGCGGGGAGACGGGAATCAGCCCCAGCATTTT. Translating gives CASSLGRGDGNQPQHF.

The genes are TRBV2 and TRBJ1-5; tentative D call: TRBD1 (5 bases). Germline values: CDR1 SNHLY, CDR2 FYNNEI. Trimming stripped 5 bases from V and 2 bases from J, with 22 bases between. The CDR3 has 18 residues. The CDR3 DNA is TGTGCCAGCAGTTTCGACTCCGGCAGGGTCTTTGGCAATCAGCCCCAGCATTTT. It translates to CASSFDSGRVFGNQPQHF.

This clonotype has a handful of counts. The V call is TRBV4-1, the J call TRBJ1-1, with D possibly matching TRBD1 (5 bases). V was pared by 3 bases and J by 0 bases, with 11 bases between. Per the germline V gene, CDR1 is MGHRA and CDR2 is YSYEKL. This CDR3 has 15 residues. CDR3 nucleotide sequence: TGCGCCAGCAGCCAGGCGTTGGGGCTGAACACTGAAGCTTTCTTT. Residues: CASSQALGLNTEAFF.

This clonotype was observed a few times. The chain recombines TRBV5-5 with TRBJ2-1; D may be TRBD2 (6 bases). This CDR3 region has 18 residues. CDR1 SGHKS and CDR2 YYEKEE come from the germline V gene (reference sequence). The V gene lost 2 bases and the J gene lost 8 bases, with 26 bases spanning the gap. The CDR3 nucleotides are TGTGCCAGCAGCTTCCCAGCTGGCGGGATTAGTACACAGGATGAGCAGTTCTTC. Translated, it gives CASSFPAGGISTQDEQFF.

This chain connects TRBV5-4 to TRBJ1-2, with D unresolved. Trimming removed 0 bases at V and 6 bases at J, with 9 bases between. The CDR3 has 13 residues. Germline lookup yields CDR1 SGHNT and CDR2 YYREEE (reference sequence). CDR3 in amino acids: CASSLDSLNGYTF. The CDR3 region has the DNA TGTGCCAGCAGCTTGGACAGTCTAAATGGCTACACCTTC.

The CDR3 nucleotides read TGTGCCACCAGTGAGAGCAGGGGTGAGCAGTTCTTC. Encoded protein: CATSESRGEQFF. The V call is TRBV24-1, the J call TRBJ2-1, with D possibly matching TRBD1 (6 bases). This CDR3 is 12 amino acids long. Between the trimmed V and J ends, which lost 4 bases and 9 bases, there was a span of 9 bases. Per the germline V gene, CDR1 is KGHDR and CDR2 is SFDVKD.

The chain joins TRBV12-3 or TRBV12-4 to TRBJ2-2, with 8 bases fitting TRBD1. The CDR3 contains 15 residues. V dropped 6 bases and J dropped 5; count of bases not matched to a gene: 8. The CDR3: CASSQRQGRTGELFF. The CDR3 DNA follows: TGTGCCAGCAGCCAGCGACAGGGGAGAACCGGGGAGCTGTTTTTT.

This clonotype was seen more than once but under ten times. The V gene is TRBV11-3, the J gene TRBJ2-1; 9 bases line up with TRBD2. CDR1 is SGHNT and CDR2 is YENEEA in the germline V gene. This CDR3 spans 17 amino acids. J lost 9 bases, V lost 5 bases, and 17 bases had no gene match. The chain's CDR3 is CASSPHVAGAWLSEQFF. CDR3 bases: TGTGCCAGCAGCCCGCACGTAGCGGGAGCGTGGTTAAGTGAGCAGTTCTTC.

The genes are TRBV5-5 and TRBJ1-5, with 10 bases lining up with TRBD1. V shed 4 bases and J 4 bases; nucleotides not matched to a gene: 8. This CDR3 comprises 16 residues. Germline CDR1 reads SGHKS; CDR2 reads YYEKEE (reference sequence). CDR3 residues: CASSGPGTGVNQPQHF. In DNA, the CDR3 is TGTGCCAGCAGCGGACCCGGGACAGGGGTTAATCAGCCCCAGCATTTT.